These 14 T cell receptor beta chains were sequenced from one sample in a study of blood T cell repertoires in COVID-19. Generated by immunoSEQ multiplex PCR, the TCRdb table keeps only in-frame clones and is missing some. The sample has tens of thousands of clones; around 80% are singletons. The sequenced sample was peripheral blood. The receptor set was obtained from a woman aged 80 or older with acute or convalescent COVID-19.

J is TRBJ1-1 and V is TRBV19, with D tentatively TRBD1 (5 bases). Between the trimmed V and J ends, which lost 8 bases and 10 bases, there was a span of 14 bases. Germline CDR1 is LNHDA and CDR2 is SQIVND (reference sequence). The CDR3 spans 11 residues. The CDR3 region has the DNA TGTGCCAGTTCAGGGCGGGGGGGAGCTTTCTTT. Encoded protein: CASSGRGGAFF. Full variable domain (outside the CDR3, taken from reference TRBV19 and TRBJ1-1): DGGITQSPKYLFRKEGQNVTLSCEQNLNHDAMYWYRQDPGQGLRLIYYSQIVNDFQKGDIAEGYSVSREKKESFPLTVTSAQKNPTAFYLCASSGRGGAFFGQGTRLTVV.

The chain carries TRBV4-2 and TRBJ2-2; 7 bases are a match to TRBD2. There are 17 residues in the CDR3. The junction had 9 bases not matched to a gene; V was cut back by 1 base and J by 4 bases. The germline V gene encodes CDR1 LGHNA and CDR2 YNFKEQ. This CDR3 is CASSQGSLAVPTGELFF. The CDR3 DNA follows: TGTGCCAGCAGCCAAGGTTCTCTAGCGGTCCCCACCGGGGAGCTGTTTTTT.

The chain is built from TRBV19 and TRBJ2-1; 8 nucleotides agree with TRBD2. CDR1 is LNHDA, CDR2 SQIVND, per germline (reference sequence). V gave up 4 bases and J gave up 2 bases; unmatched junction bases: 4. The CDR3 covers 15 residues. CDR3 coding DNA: TGTGCCAGTAGTACCGCGGGGGGTCCCTACAATGAGCAGTTCTTC. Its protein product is CASSTAGGPYNEQFF.

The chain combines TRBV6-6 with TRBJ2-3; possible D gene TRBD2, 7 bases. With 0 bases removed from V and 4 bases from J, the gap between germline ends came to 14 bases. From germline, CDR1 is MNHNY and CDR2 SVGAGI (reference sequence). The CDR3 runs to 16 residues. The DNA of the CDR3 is TGTGCCAGCAGTTACTCGCCGGGGGGCAGGTCAGATACGCAGTATTTT. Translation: CASSYSPGGRSDTQYF.

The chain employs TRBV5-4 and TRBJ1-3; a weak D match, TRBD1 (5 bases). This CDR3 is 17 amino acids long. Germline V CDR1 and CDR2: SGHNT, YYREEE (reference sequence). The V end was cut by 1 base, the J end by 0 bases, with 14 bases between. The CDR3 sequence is CASSLIKGRTSGNTIYF. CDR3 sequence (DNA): TGTGCCAGCAGCTTGATAAAGGGGAGGACCTCTGGAAACACCATATATTTT.

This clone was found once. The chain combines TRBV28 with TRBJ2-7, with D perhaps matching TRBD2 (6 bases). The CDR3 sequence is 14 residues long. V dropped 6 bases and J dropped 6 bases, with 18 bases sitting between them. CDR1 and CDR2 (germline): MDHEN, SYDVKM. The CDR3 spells CASRSPVRETEQYF. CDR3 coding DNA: TGTGCCAGCAGATCCCCGGTACGGGAGACCGAGCAGTACTTC.

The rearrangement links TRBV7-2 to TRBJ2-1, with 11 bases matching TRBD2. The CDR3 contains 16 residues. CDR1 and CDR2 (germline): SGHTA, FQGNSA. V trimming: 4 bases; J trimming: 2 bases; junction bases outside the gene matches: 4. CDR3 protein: CASSWVAGGAYNEQFF. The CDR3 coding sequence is TGTGCCAGCAGCTGGGTAGCGGGAGGGGCCTACAATGAGCAGTTCTTC.

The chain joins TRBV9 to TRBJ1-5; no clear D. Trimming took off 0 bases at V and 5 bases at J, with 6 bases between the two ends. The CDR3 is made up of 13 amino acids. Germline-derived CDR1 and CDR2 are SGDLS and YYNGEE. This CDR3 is CASSVGEDQPQHF. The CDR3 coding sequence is TGTGCCAGCAGCGTAGGGGAGGATCAGCCCCAGCATTTT.

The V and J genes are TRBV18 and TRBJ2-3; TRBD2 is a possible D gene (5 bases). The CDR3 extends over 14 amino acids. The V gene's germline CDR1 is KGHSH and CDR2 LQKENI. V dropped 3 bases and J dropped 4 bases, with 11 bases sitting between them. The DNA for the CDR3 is TGTGCCAGCTCACCCCTCCCCGGGGCAGATACGCAGTATTTT. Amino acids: CASSPLPGADTQYF.

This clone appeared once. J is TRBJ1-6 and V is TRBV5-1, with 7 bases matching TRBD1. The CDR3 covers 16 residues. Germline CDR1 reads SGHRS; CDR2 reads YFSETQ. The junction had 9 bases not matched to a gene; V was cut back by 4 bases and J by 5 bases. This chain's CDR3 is CASSPGDRVDNSPLHF. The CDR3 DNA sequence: TGCGCCAGCAGCCCCGGGGACAGAGTAGATAATTCACCCCTCCACTTT.

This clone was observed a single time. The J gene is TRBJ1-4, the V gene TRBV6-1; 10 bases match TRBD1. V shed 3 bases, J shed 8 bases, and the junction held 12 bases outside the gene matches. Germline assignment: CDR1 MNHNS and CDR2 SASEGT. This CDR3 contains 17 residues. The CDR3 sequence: CASSELPGQGIGEKLFF. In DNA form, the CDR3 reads TGTGCCAGCAGTGAGTTACCGGGACAGGGGATAGGAGAAAAACTGTTTTTT.

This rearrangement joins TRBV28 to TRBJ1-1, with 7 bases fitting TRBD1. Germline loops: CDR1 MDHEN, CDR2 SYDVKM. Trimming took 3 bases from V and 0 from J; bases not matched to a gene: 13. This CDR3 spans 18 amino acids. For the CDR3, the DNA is TGTGCCAGCAGTTTTTCTCTGCGGGACAGCTTTATGAACACTGAAGCTTTCTTT. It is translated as CASSFSLRDSFMNTEAFF.

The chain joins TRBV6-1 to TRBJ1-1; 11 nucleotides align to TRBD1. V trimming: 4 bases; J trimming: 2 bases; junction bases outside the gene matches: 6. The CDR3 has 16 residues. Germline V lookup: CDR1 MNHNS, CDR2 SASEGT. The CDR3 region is CASSGTGGGSNTEAFF. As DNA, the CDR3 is TGTGCCAGCAGTGGGACAGGGGGCGGTTCTAACACTGAAGCTTTCTTT.

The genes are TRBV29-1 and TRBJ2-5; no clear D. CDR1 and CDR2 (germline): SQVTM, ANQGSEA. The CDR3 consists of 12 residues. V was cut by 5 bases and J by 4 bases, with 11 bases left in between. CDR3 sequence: CSVRSLSETQYF. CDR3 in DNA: TGCAGCGTTAGGAGTTTGTCAGAGACCCAGTACTTC. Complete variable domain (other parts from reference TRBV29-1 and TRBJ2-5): SAVISQKPSRDICQRGTSLTIQCQVDSQVTMMFWYRQQPGQSLTLIATANQGSEATYESGFVIDKFPISRPNLTFSTLTVSNMSPEDSSIYLCSVRSLSETQYFGPGTRLLVL.